These 17 T cell receptor beta chains share one sample of origin, sequenced in a study of T cell repertoires in cytomegalovirus infection. TCRdb redid the calling of the reads with MiXCR, one entry per CDR3 protein. The table records roughly 350,000 distinct CDR3 sequences, about 35% of them present only once. Antigens for these TCRs are unknown. Sequenced material: cultured PBMCs, taken from culture after CMV antigen stimulation. The receptors were gathered from a human donor in good health (CMV status not recorded). Some clones in this sample may be carry-over from other donors' samples.

For the CDR3, the DNA is TGTGCCAGCAGTTTATCGCAGTATAGCAATCAGCCCCAGCATTTT. Its protein is CASSLSQYSNQPQHF. The chain uses TRBV27 and TRBJ1-5, with D unresolved. Trimming cost V 0 bases and J 0 bases, with 6 bases left between them. Germline-derived CDR1 and CDR2 are MNHEY and SMNVEV (reference sequence). The CDR3 spans 15 residues.

The J gene is TRBJ2-1, the V gene TRBV7-2; D perhaps matches TRBD2 (6 bases). Per germline, CDR1 SGHTA and CDR2 FQGNSA. V lost 2 bases, J lost 6 bases, and 26 bases lay in between. CDR3 size: 19 residues. CDR3 DNA sequence: TGTGCCAGCAGCTTAAATTTTTGGGAGGCCCCCTACCTCTTCAATGAGCAGTTCTTC. Amino acid sequence: CASSLNFWEAPYLFNEQFF. Looking up the rest from reference TRBV7-2 and TRBJ2-1 gives the full variable domain: GAGVSQSPSNKVTEKGKDVELRCDPISGHTALYWYRQSLGQGLEFLIYFQGNSAPDKSGLPSDRFSAERTGGSVSTLTIQRTQQEDSAVYLCASSLNFWEAPYLFNEQFFGPGTRLTVL.

This clonotype was seen more than once but under ten times. J is TRBJ1-4 and V is TRBV5-6; tentative D call: TRBD1 (5 bases). This CDR3 region has 15 residues. V was pared by 3 bases and J by 2 bases, with 11 bases between. The V gene's germline CDR1 is SGHDT and CDR2 YYEEEE. CDR3 DNA sequence: TGTGCCAGCAGCTGGTGGGGGACGACTAATGAAAAACTGTTTTTT. This translates into CASSWWGTTNEKLFF.

The J gene is TRBJ2-1, the V gene TRBV5-6; the D is unclear. The CDR3 runs 12 residues. Per germline, CDR1 SGHDT and CDR2 YYEEEE. Trimming removed 1 base at V and 9 bases at J, with 8 bases between. CDR3 DNA sequence: TGTGCCAGCAGCTTGTGGGCCGGTGAGCAGTTCTTC. Translating it yields CASSLWAGEQFF.

This clonotype has just a few counts. The CDR3 reads CASTRDYHNEQFF. The CDR3 nucleotides read TGTGCCAGCACCAGGGACTACCACAATGAGCAGTTCTTC. The chain employs TRBV12-3 or TRBV12-4 and TRBJ2-1; 7 bases match TRBD2. V shed 7 bases, J shed 5 bases, and the junction held 5 bases outside the gene matches. There are 13 residues in the CDR3.

This rearrangement joins TRBV6-6 to TRBJ2-5; TRBD2 is a possible D gene (5 bases). V was clipped by 6 bases and J by 2 bases, with 7 bases between them. This CDR3 is built from 12 residues. In germline, CDR1 is MNHNY, CDR2 SVGAGI (reference sequence). CDR3 bases: TGTGCCAGCAGACGGAGGCAAGAGACCCAGTACTTC. It yields the protein CASRRRQETQYF.

There are a few counts of this clonotype. This chain connects TRBV19 to TRBJ1-4, with D perhaps matching TRBD1 (5 bases). Looked up from germline, CDR1 is LNHDA and CDR2 is SQIVND (reference sequence). The ends were cut back, 4 bases at V and 0 bases at J, with 12 bases in the middle. The CDR3 consists of 16 residues. The CDR3 spells CASSTRDVATNEKLFF. Written as DNA, the CDR3 is TGTGCCAGTAGTACCCGGGACGTTGCAACTAATGAAAAACTGTTTTTT.

This clonotype was recorded many times. The V call is TRBV7-2, the J call TRBJ2-4, with D tentatively TRBD1 (5 bases). The CDR3 is made up of 14 amino acids. Germline V gene lookup returns CDR1 SGHTA and CDR2 FQGNSA. V was shortened by 5 bases and J by 1 base, with 9 bases between the two germline ends. Here the CDR3 DNA reads TGTGCCAGCAGCCTCTACAGGGCCAAAAACATTCAGTACTTC. Translated, it gives CASSLYRAKNIQYF. The full variable domain, completed using reference TRBV7-2 and TRBJ2-4, is GAGVSQSPSNKVTEKGKDVELRCDPISGHTALYWYRQSLGQGLEFLIYFQGNSAPDKSGLPSDRFSAERTGGSVSTLTIQRTQQEDSAVYLCASSLYRAKNIQYFGAGTRLSVL.

The rearrangement uses TRBV4-3 and TRBJ2-3; 14 bases are shared with TRBD2. CDR3 length: 17 amino acids. Germline V gives CDR1 LGHNA, CDR2 YSLEER. Trimming removed 1 base from V and 5 bases from J; junction bases left unmatched: 5. CDR3 protein: CASSQVGLAGGIDTQYF. CDR3 nucleotide sequence: TGCGCCAGCAGCCAAGTCGGACTAGCGGGAGGTATAGATACGCAGTATTTT.

The V call is TRBV7-2, the J call TRBJ1-5; D is ambiguous. V shed 5 bases and J shed 0 bases, with 8 bases lying between them. This CDR3 region has 14 residues. CDR1 SGHTA and CDR2 FQGNSA come from the germline V gene. As DNA, the CDR3 is TGTGCCAGCAGCAAGACGGATAGCAATCAGCCCCAGCATTTT. Its translation is CASSKTDSNQPQHF.

The chain is built from TRBV3-1 and TRBJ1-6; D unresolved. This CDR3 is 12 amino acids long. V shed 0 bases and J shed 9 bases, with 3 bases lying between them. The V gene's germline CDR1 is LGHDT and CDR2 YNNKEL (reference sequence). The CDR3 nucleotides are TGTGCCAGCAGCCAAGAGTTTTCACCCCTCCACTTT. Its protein is CASSQEFSPLHF.

The gene calls are TRBV15 and TRBJ2-7, with a possible D match to TRBD1 (5 bases). Trimming stripped 4 bases from V and 6 bases from J, with 10 bases between. This CDR3 has 12 amino acids. The V gene's germline CDR1 is LNHNV and CDR2 YYDKDF (reference sequence). CDR3 DNA sequence: TGTGCCACCAGCATTAGGGGTCTCGAGCAGTACTTC. Translation gives CATSIRGLEQYF.

This clonotype was found a few times. The chain joins TRBV2 to TRBJ2-1; tentative D call: TRBD1 (6 bases). This CDR3 is built from 18 residues. Trimming took 0 bases from V and 0 from J, leaving 15 bases between them. Germline V CDR1 and CDR2: SNHLY, FYNNEI. The CDR3 nucleotides read TGTGCCAGCAGTGAAGCGTGGGGGCAAGGTGGCTCCTACAATGAGCAGTTCTTC. Its protein is CASSEAWGQGGSYNEQFF.

This clonotype was seen ten or more times. Germline and junction disagree at one end, which may indicate a read error. CDR3 amino acids: CASSLSRGSETHF. As DNA, the CDR3 is TGTGCCAGCAGCTTAAGTCGAGGTTCGGAGACCCACTTC. The chain uses TRBV7-2 and TRBJ2-5; no clear D gene. Germline V CDR1 and CDR2: SGHTA, FQGNSA. The CDR3 loop spans 13 amino acids.

The chain links TRBV10-3 to TRBJ1-5; D unresolved. Germline V gene lookup returns CDR1 ENHRY and CDR2 SYGVKD. The CDR3 consists of 21 residues. V lost 3 bases to trimming and J lost 1 base, with 28 bases between them. Here the CDR3 reads CAISEAPAQFRVPRSNQPQHF. In DNA form, the CDR3 reads TGTGCCATCAGTGAAGCCCCAGCCCAGTTTCGGGTCCCCCGAAGCAATCAGCCCCAGCATTTT.

Comment on this clonotype: At one of its ends the junction is not consistent with the germline gene, which may arise from a read error. The chain uses TRBV10-3 and TRBJ2-7, with unresolved D. Germline-derived CDR1 and CDR2 are ENHRY and SYGVKD. CDR3 length: 15 residues. The CDR3 sequence: CATSSQSGTTYEQYF. The CDR3 bases are TGTGCCACCAGTTCTCAATCGGGTACGACCTACGAGCAGTACTTC.

The genes are TRBV4-3 and TRBJ1-1; D might be TRBD1 (5 bases). The CDR3 has 17 amino acids. V was trimmed by 4 bases and J by 6 bases, leaving 24 bases between them. From germline, CDR1 is LGHNA and CDR2 YSLEER. The CDR3 here is CASSLGPGRAGWAEAFF. The CDR3 DNA reads TGCGCCAGCAGCCTTGGCCCGGGCAGGGCAGGTTGGGCTGAAGCTTTCTTT.